In this sample, the clone carrying this TCR beta chain is large. The data derive from a study of patients and donors after allogeneic stem cell transplantation. Germline loops: CDR1 DFQATT, CDR2 SNEGSKA (reference sequence). The CDR3 is 14 amino acids. Trimming stripped 5 bases from V and 0 bases from J, with 14 bases between. One entry per CDR3 protein results from TCRdb running MiXCR on the RT-PCR reads. The table lists roughly 1,600 distinct CDR3 sequences, about 7.8% of them singletons, with around a sixth in the top ten. The receptor's source is a human donor who was either an allogeneic HSCT recipient or a stem cell or donor lymphocyte infusion donor (not recorded which). It is not recorded whose cells these are; they may come from a transplant donor. Sequencing was performed on blood, either unsorted or a sorted T cell fraction (not recorded which). This chain uses TRBV20-1 with TRBJ2-7; D not certain. CDR3 nucleotide sequence: TGCAGTGCTGGCGAGCCTCTGAGCTCCTACGAGCAGTACTTC. As protein: CSAGEPLSSYEQYF.